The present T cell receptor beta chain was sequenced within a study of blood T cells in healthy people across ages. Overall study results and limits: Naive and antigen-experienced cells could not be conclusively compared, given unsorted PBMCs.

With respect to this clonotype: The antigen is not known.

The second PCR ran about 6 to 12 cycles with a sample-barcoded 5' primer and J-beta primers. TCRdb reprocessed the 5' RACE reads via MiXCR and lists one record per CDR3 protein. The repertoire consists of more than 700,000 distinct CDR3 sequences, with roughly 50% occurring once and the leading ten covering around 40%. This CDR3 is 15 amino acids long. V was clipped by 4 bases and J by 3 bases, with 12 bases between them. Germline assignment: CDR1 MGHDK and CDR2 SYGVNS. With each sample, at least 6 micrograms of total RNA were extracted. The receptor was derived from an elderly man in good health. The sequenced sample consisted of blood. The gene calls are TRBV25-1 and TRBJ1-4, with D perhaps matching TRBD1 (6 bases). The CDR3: CASSVWGPANEKLFF. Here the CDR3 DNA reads TGTGCCAGCAGTGTGTGGGGGCCGGCTAATGAAAAACTGTTTTTT.